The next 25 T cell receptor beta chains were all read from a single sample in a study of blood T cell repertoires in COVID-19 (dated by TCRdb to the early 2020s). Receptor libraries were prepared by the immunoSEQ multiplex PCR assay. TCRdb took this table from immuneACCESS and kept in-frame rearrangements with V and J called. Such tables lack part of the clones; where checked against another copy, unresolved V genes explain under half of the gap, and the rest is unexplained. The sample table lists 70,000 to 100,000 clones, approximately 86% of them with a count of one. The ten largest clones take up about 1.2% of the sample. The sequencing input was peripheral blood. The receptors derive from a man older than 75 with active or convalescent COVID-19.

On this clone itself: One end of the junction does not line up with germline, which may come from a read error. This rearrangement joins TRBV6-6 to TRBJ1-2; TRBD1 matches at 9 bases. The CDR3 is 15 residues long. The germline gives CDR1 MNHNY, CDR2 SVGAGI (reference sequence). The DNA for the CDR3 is TGTGCCGGCAGAGGGACAGGGACGGTACGGGATGGCTACACCTTC. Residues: CAGRGTGTVRDGYTF.

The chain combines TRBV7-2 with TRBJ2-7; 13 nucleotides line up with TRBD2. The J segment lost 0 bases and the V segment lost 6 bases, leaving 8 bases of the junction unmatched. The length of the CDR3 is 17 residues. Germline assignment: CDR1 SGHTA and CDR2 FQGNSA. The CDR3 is CASSHRLAGGPSYEQYF. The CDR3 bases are TGTGCCAGCAGTCATCGACTAGCGGGAGGACCCTCCTACGAGCAGTACTTC.

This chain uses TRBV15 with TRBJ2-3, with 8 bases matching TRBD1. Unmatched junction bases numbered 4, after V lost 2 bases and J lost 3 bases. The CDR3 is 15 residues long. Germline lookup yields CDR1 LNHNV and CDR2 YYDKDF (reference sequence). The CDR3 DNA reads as TGTGCCACCAGCAGATTTACAGGGGGAACAGATACGCAGTATTTT. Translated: CATSRFTGGTDTQYF.

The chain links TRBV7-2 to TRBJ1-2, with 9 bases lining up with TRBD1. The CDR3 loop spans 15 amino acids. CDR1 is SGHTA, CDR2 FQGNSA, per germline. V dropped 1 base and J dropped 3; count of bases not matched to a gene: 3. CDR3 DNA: TGTGCCAGCAGCTTAGACAGGGGGCGCGACTATGGCTACACCTTC. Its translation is CASSLDRGRDYGYTF.

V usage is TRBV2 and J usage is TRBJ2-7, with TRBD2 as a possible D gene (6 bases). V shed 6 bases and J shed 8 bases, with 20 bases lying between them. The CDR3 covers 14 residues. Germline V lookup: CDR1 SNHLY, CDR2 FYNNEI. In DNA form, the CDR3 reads TGTGCCAGCAGCCCCGGGACGCGGGGAAAAAAGCAGTACTTC. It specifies CASSPGTRGKKQYF. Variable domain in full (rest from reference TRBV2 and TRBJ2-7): EPEVTQTPSHQVTQMGQEVILRCVPISNHLYFYWYRQILGQKVEFLVSFYNNEISEKSEIFDDQFSVERPDGSNFTLKIRSTKLEDSAMYFCASSPGTRGKKQYFGPGTRLTVT.

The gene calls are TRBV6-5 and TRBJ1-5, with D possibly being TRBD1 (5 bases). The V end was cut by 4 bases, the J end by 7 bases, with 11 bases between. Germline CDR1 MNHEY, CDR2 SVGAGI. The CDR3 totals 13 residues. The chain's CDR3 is CASSFSQGQPQHF. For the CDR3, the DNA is TGTGCCAGCAGTTTCTCCCAGGGCCAGCCCCAGCATTTT.

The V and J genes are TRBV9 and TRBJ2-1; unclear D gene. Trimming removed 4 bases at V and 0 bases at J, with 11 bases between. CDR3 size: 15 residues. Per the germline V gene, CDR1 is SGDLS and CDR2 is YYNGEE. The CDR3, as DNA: TGTGCCAGCAGCCAAGAACCGAGCTCCTACAATGAGCAGTTCTTC. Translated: CASSQEPSSYNEQFF.

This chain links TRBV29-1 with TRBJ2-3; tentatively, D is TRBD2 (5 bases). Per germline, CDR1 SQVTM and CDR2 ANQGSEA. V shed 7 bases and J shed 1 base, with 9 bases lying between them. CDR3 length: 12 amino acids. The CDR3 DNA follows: TGCAGCGGAGAGAGGGGCACAGATACGCAGTATTTT. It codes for CSGERGTDTQYF.

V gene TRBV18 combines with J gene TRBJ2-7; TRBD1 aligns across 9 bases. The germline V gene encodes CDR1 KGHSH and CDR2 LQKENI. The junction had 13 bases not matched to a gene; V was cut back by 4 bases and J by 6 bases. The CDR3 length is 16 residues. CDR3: CASSQSGTGFAGEQYF. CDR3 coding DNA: TGTGCCAGCTCACAGTCCGGGACAGGGTTCGCTGGCGAGCAGTACTTC.

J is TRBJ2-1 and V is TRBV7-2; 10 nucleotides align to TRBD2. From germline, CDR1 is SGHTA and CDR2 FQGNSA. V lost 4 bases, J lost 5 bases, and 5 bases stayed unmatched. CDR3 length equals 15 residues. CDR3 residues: CASSSQLAGNNEQFF. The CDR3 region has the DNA TGTGCCAGCAGCTCACAACTAGCGGGAAACAATGAGCAGTTCTTC.

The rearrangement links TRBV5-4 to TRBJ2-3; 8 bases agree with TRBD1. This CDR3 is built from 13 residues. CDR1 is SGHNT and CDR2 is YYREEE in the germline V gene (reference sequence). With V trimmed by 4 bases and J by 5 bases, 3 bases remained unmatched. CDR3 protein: CASSPGGRDTQYF. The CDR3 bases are TGTGCCAGCAGCCCAGGGGGCAGAGATACGCAGTATTTT. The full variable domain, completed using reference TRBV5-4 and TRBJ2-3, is ETGVTQSPTHLIKTRGQQVTLRCSSQSGHNTVSWYQQALGQGPQFIFQYYREEENGRGNFPPRFSGLQFPNYSSELNVNALELDDSALYLCASSPGGRDTQYFGPGTRLTVL.

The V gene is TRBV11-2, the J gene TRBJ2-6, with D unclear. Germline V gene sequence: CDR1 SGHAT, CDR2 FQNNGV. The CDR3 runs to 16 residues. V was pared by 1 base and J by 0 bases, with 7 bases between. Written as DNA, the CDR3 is TGTGCCAGCAGCTTAGTGTACATCTCTGGGGCCAACGTCCTGACTTTC. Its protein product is CASSLVYISGANVLTF.

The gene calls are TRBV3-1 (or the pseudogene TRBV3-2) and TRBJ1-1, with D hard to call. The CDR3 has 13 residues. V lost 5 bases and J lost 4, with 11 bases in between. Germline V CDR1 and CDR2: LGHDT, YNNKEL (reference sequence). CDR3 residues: CASSDRLGTEAFF. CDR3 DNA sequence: TGTGCCAGCAGCGATCGACTGGGCACTGAAGCTTTCTTT.

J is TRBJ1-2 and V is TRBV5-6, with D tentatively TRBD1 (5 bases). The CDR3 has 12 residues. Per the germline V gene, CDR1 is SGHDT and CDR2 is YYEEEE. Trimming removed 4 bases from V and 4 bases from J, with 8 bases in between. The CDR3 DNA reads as TGTGCCAGCAGCCGGGGGAGCTATGGCTACACCTTC. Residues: CASSRGSYGYTF.

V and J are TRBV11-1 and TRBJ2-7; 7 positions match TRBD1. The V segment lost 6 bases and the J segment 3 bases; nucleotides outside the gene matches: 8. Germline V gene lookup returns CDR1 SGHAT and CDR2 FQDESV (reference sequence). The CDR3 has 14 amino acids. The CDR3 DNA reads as TGTGCCAGCAGAGCGAGGGACAGCTTCTACGAGCAGTACTTC. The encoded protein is CASRARDSFYEQYF.

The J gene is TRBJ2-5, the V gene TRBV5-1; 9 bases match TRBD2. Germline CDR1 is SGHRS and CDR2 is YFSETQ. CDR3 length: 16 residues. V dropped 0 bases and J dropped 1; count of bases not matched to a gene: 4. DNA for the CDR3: TGCGCCAGCAGCTTGGGTAGCGGGAGCGTCCAAGAGACCCAGTACTTC. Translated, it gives CASSLGSGSVQETQYF.

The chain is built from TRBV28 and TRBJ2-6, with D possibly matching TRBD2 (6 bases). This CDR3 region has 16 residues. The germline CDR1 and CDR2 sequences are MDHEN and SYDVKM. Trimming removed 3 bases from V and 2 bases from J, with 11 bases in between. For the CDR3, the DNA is TGTGCCAGCAGTTTTTCGGGCGGGGCTGGGGCCAACGTCCTGACTTTC. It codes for CASSFSGGAGANVLTF.

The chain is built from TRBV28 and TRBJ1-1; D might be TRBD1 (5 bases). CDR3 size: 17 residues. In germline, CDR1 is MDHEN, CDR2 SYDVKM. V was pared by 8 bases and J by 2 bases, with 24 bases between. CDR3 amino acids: CASPPPLPTGPNTEAFF. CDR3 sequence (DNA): TGTGCCAGCCCGCCCCCTCTTCCCACAGGACCAAACACTGAAGCTTTCTTT. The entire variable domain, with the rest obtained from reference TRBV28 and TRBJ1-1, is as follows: DVKVTQSSRYLVKRTGEKVFLECVQDMDHENMFWYRQDPGLGLRLIYFSYDVKMKEKGDIPEGYSVSREKKERFSLILESASTNQTSMYLCASPPPLPTGPNTEAFFGQGTRLTVV.

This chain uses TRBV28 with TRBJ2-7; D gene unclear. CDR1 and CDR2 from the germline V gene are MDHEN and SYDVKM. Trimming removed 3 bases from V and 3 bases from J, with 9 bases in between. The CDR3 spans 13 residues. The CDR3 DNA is TGTGCCAGCAGTTTTGCTACCCGCTACGAGCAGTACTTC. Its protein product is CASSFATRYEQYF. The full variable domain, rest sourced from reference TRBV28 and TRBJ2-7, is DVKVTQSSRYLVKRTGEKVFLECVQDMDHENMFWYRQDPGLGLRLIYFSYDVKMKEKGDIPEGYSVSREKKERFSLILESASTNQTSMYLCASSFATRYEQYFGPGTRLTVT.

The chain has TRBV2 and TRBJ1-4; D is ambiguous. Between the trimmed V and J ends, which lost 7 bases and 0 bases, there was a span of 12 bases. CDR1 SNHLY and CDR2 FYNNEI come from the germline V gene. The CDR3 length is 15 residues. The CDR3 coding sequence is TGTGCCAGCATAGAGGGTCATCCAACTAATGAAAAACTGTTTTTT. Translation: CASIEGHPTNEKLFF.

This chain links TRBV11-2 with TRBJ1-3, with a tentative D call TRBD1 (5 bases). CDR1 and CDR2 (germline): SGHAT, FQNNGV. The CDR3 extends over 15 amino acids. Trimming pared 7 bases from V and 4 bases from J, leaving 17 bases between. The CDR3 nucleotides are TGTGCCAGCACCAACCTCTGGCAGGGAGGAAACACCATATATTTT. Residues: CASTNLWQGGNTIYF. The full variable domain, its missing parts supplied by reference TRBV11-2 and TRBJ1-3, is EAGVAQSPRYKIIEKRQSVAFWCNPISGHATLYWYQQILGQGPKLLIQFQNNGVVDDSQLPKDRFSAERLKGVDSTLKIQPAKLEDSAVYLCASTNLWQGGNTIYFGEGSWLTVV.

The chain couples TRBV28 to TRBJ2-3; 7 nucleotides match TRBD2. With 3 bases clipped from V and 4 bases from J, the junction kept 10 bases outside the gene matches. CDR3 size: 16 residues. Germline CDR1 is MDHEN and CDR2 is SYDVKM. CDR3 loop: CASSFAGGRGADTQYF. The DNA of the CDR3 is TGTGCCAGCAGTTTCGCCGGGGGGAGAGGCGCAGATACGCAGTATTTT.

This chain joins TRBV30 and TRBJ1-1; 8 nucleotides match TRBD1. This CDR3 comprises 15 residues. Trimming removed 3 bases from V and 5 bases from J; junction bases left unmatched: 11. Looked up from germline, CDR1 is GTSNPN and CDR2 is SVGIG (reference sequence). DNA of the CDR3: TGTGCCTGGAGCGGAGCCGACAGGGGATTGACTGAAGCTTTCTTT. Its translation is CAWSGADRGLTEAFF.

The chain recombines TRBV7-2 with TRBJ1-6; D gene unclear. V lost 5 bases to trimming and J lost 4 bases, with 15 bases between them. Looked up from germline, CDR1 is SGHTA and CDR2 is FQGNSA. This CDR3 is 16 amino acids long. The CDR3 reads CASSLELTSYNSPLHF. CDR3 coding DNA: TGTGCCAGCAGCCTAGAACTGACTTCTTATAATTCACCCCTCCACTTT.

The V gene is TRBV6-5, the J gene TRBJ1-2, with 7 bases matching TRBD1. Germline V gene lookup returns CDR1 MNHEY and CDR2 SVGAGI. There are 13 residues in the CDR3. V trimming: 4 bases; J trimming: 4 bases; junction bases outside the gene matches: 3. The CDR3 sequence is CASSSTGTYGYTF. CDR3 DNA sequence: TGTGCCAGCAGTTCGACAGGGACCTATGGCTACACCTTC.